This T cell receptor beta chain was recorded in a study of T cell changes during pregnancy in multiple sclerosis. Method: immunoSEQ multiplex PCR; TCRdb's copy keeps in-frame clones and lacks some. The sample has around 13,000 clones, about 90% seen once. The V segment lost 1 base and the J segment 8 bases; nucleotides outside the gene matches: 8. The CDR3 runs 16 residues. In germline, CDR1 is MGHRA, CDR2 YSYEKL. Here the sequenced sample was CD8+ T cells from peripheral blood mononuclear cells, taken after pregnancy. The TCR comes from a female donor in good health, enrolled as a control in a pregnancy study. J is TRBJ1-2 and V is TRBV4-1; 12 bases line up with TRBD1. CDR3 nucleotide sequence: TGCGCCAGCAGCCAAGCCCAGGGACAGGGGGCAAGGGGCTACACCTTC. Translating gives CASSQAQGQGARGYTF.